The subject of this entry is one T cell receptor beta chain. There is no known antigen for this receptor. No base qualities exist here, and no much larger clone lies one base off it. Receptor amplification or capture employed the immunoSEQ multiplex PCR assay. For the multiplex PCR, a mixture combining 60 forward primers for TCR Vbeta segments and 13 reverse primers for TCR Jbeta segments was used. A multiplex PCR assay on genomic DNA amplified the CDR3 region of rearranged TCR beta genes. Amplified TCR beta libraries were sequenced as 87-base-pair reads on the Illumina HiSeq System. The authors' analysis ran thus. In a later analysis, 80 million or so unique TCR beta chains were counted across the approximately 670 repertoires, and about 9.9 million of these chains were shared by at least two donors. To remove PCR and sequencing errors, raw reads were error-corrected and collapsed into unique sequences using a nearest-neighbor algorithm that merged closely related sequences. CDR3 sequences were aligned to IMGT reference sequences to assign V, D and J gene segments. Each retained sequence needed at least a six-nucleotide match to both a V gene segment and a J gene segment. A rearrangement counted as productive if the CDR3 had no stop codons and remained in frame with V and J, and every other rearrangement counted as non-productive. Following IMGT convention, CDR3 was defined as the stretch from the second conserved V-encoded cysteine to the conserved J-encoded phenylalanine. The earlier analysis of about 530 of the donors excluded any sequence lacking an unambiguous match to a single V gene segment. In an earlier analysis of 500 to 750 of the donors, V segments were called functional above 56.7% productive rearrangements and were called segregating when the between-donor standard deviation exceeded 5%. A statistical classification framework was built to diagnose cytomegalovirus status from the catalog of TCR beta chain sequences. In a later analysis, V and J genes were assigned by comparing TCR nucleotide sequences against IMGT/GENE-DB human TR gene sequences. In a later analysis, CDR3 sequences and most-parsimonious VDJ recombination scenarios were assigned using the TCRdist pipeline. In a later analysis, each TCR beta chain was defined by its CDR3 amino acid sequence together with its V-gene family, and reads without a unique V-gene family were excluded. A later analysis removed several hundred highly shared, low-generation-probability nucleotide sequences to deal with suspected cross-contamination and a sequencing artifact. For each public chain, a later analysis derived a clonal expansion index from normalized ranks of inferred template counts within each repertoire. In a later analysis, generation probabilities were computed with a VDJ recombination model fitted to out-of-frame rearrangements, and the resulting probabilities were checked against IGoR. In a later analysis, TCR-TCR, TCR-HLA and TCR-CMV co-occurrence was scored with hypergeometric tests, and a repertoire-size bias correction was applied to TCR pairs. False discovery rates were estimated in a later analysis by permuting HLA or CMV assignments 20 times. In a later analysis, co-occurring TCRs were grouped using DBSCAN, and TCRdist sequence similarity was added for clustering within HLA-allele-positive subsets. Repertoires with fewer than 30,000 or more than 120,000 public chains were left out of co-occurrence clustering, as were a handful of repertoires with anomalous nucleotide sharing. Not all clones reach the TCRdb copy of this immuneACCESS table, which keeps in-frame sequences only. Checked studies attribute under half of the gap to unresolved V genes and leave the rest unexplained. The DNA gave D and trimming, while V, J and clone size come from that table. Recorded for this sample are fewer than 120,000 clones; more than 60% of them occurred a single time. The ten largest account for 5.5% to 7% of the sample.

This sample was taken from a study of cytomegalovirus exposure and HLA in healthy donors (dated by TCRdb to about 2017). About the study as a whole: In an earlier analysis of 550 to 750 of the donors, approximately 300 Gb of sequence data and some 100 million unique TCR beta sequences from 150 million to 200 million T cells were reported. The study was designed to test whether signatures of past pathogen exposure could be identified by cataloging public T cell receptors. Among roughly 400 genotyped donors of the cohort, an average of approximately 200,000 unique TCR beta nucleotide sequences was sequenced per donor, of which about 19% were non-productive. Both class I and class II loci were covered by HLA typing, at four-digit resolution. To decide whether each TCR beta V gene segment behaved as functional or pseudogenic, an earlier analysis of nearly 600 of the donors relied on high-throughput TCR beta sequencing. In the later analysis, no new phenotypic data were used to find candidate immune exposures; instead, reliance was placed on TCR beta sequences and their occurrence across donors. To predict cytomegalovirus infection status, the study combined high-throughput TCR immunosequencing, statistical association of individual TCRs with disease status, and machine learning. Every repertoire in the discovery cohort had been generated on one and the same sequencing platform. Alongside the repertoire data, information on donor age, sex, ethnicity and CMV serostatus was compiled. A handful of DR-DQ haplotypes were treated as single units for association and clustering because of strong linkage in the cohort. Of the roughly 420 genotyped donors, 81% were placed in the genetic ancestry cluster associated with self-reported Caucasian donors. About 300 gigabases of sequencing data and 70 million to 100 million unique TCR sequences were included in an early release covering about 700 HLA-typed donors. A later analysis re-analyzed previously published TCR beta repertoires from about 600 donors and added high-resolution HLA genotyping to study TCR occurrence patterns. Typing coverage varied by locus: roughly 620-630 donors for A, B, C, DRB1 and DQB1; roughly 560 for DQA1; approximately 570 for DPA1; approximately 470 for DPB1. A later genetic analysis took genome-wide SNP genotypes for about 65% of the roughly 670 donors and used that subset as a discovery cohort. The study used immunosequencing to profile the T cell repertoires of 666 subjects and linked those repertoires to cytomegalovirus serostatus. In addition to the first cohort of around 670 subjects, a separate validation cohort of some 120 different subjects was used. Paper-wide results and their limitations: According to a later analysis, most CMV-associated TCR beta chains appeared to be HLA-restricted, and the HLA associations seemed to be driven largely by CMV exposure. Presence/absence analyses assumed roughly uniform sequencing depth across donors, an assumption that may not hold. Because counts were too low, about 18 rarely observed V segments, including chromosome 9 orphons, were excluded from the earlier analysis of 500 to 700 of the donors. Because the 87-base-pair reads could not distinguish some IMGT-functional V segments, including TRBV6-2 and TRBV6-3, those segments were excluded. In both the original and validation cohorts, the classifier was reported to diagnose cytomegalovirus status with high specificity and sensitivity. A further reported finding was that TCR beta sequences accurately predicted the HLA-A and HLA-B alleles for most subjects in the first cohort. Three of the identified cytomegalovirus-associated TCR beta chains were confirmed in vitro to be specific for cytomegalovirus antigens. Linkage disequilibrium might explain the correlated functional status among segregating V segments, but an unknown experimental factor could not be excluded. A group of highly shared sequence variants was considered likely to be a technical artifact of the sequencing pipeline. The authors suggested that the approach could potentially be generalized to other disease states and immunological phenotypes. In a later analysis, several top co-occurrence clusters were reported to appear linked to parvovirus B19, influenza, CMV and Epstein-Barr virus. V-gene and J-gene trimming of TCR beta chains was associated with a missense DCLRE1C variant in a later genetic analysis, and the association was replicated in an independent cohort. Because HLA typing was missing for some donors at each locus, association tests included only the typed subset. An earlier analysis of approximately 570 of the donors showed that most TCR beta V segments appeared in productive rearrangements either about 87% or about 30% of the time, which broadly matched IMGT annotations. In a later genetic analysis, fewer N-insertions in productive TCRs were reported among donors in an Asian-associated ancestry cluster than the roughly 700-donor mean. Only TCR beta chains were sequenced in this cohort, and the absence of alpha or paired-chain data limited detectable features. A later analysis found that TCR association rates varied across HLA loci, with DRB1 alleles showing the most associated TCRs and HLA-C alleles the fewest. Across donors, most TCR sequences were observed very rarely, whereas some public TCRs were present in many individuals. Immune exposure information for the cohort was limited to CMV serostatus. A total of 150 to 200 TCR beta chains were listed by the study as associated with cytomegalovirus. At a false discovery rate of 0.05, a later analysis linked 16,951 TCR beta sequences to specific HLA alleles. A later analysis found that HLA-associated TCR beta chains were more clonally expanded and had lower generation probabilities than equally common non-associated chains. When HLA alleles, especially DR and DQ, strongly co-occurred, TCR associations were difficult to assign to individual alleles.

The cohort comprised around 690 healthy bone marrow donors. All cohort members were sampled while nominally healthy, although unrecorded immune exposures were likely present. The donor tested CMV seropositive and was one of the 289 seropositive cohort members. A peripheral blood sample was collected from each donor, and TCR beta sequencing was performed on peripheral blood mononuclear cells. The Qiagen DNeasy Blood Extraction Kit was used to extract genomic DNA from the blood cell samples. V gives up 3 bases and J gives up 4 bases, and the segment between their germline ends measures 4 bases. The germline V gene (reference sequence) sets CDR1 to MNHEY and CDR2 to SMNVEV. The CDR3 measures 12 amino acids from cysteine to phenylalanine. Here the CDR3 DNA is all that survives: 36 bases in frame from base 1.

The sequencing sample was made of PBMCs. This receptor was identified in a man under 40 in good health and CMV-seropositive. Recombination connected TRBV27 to TRBJ1-5, with no D gene named confidently. CDR3 region: CASSFRNQPQHF. In nucleotide form, the sequence is TGTGCCAGCAGTTTTCGTAATCAGCCCCAGCATTTT.